The clone carrying this T cell receptor (beta chain) was detected a few times. Each participant's cohort was designated according to participant-reported clinical history. Some clones are missing from TCRdb's copy, which holds only in-frame ones; the method was immunoSEQ multiplex PCR. The repertoire consists of 250,000 to 300,000 clones, with about 90% occurring once and the leading ten covering under 3.5%. This entry comes from a study of blood T cell repertoires in COVID-19. As for the study in general: T cells, B-cell-depleted T cells, or PBMCs supplied cDNA or gDNA.

The junction had 9 bases not matched to a gene; V was cut back by 4 bases and J by 2 bases. The germline CDR1 and CDR2 sequences are MDHEN and SYDVKM. The CDR3 covers 17 residues. The sequencing sample was made of PBMCs or T cells enriched from blood (not recorded which). The sequence was obtained from a woman aged 50 to 65 who had been exposed to COVID-19. This chain joins TRBV28 and TRBJ1-4, with 8 bases aligning to TRBD1. The CDR3 nucleotides are TGTGCCAGCAGTTCCCCGACCCGGGACAGGACTAATGAAAAACTGTTTTTT. It is translated as CASSSPTRDRTNEKLFF. The complete variable domain, with remaining parts taken from reference TRBV28 and TRBJ1-4, reads DVKVTQSSRYLVKRTGEKVFLECVQDMDHENMFWYRQDPGLGLRLIYFSYDVKMKEKGDIPEGYSVSREKKERFSLILESASTNQTSMYLCASSSPTRDRTNEKLFFGSGTQLSVL.